This T cell receptor (beta chain) was sequenced for a study of cytomegalovirus exposure and HLA in healthy donors. About the research overall: Caucasian-associated ancestry cluster membership applied to about 77% of several hundred genotyped donors. Regarding the study as a whole: The listing of 150 to 200 TCR beta chains classed them as cytomegalovirus-associated.

The CDR3 sequence is 14 residues long. CDR1 is MNHEY, CDR2 SVGAGI, per germline. The ends lost 5 bases at V and 4 bases at J; junction bases unmatched: 2. Remarks on this clone: Antigen specificity is unknown.

Use of 60 Vbeta and 13 Jbeta primers characterized the PCR. Using immunoSEQ multiplex PCR, the repertoire was profiled, and TCRdb retains in-frame clones only, with some absent. The sample has around 150,000 clones; 70% to 80% are singletons. Recording of this donor's CMV serostatus was not done. Source material: PBMCs. The TCR was taken from a human donor in good health. J is TRBJ1-6 and V is TRBV6-5; 7 bases agree with TRBD1. CDR3 protein: CASSDRVYNSPLHF. CDR3 sequence (DNA): TGTGCCAGCAGTGACAGGGTATATAATTCACCCCTCCACTTT.